Each of the 25 T cell receptor beta chains below was sequenced from the same sample in a study of cytomegalovirus exposure and HLA in healthy donors. Amplification used 60 Vbeta primers and 13 Jbeta primers. Profiling relied on immunoSEQ multiplex PCR, and the TCRdb table lists in-frame clones only, not all of them. Among around 140,000 clones listed, roughly 79% were seen once. Sequenced material: PBMCs. These receptors were taken from a male donor in good health and CMV-seronegative.

The V and J genes are TRBV11-2 and TRBJ1-2, with a possible D match to TRBD1 (5 bases). Germline assignment: CDR1 SGHAT and CDR2 FQNNGV. V was trimmed by 1 base and J by 7 bases, leaving 7 bases between them. The CDR3 is 12 residues long. The CDR3: CASSLGRGGYTF. CDR3 DNA: TGTGCCAGCAGCTTAGGGAGGGGTGGCTACACCTTC.

The chain uses TRBV5-8 and TRBJ1-2; 8 bases are shared with TRBD1. Germline V gene sequence: CDR1 SGHTS, CDR2 YDEGEE. Trimming removed 3 bases from V and 2 bases from J; junction bases left unmatched: 15. The CDR3 consists of 18 residues. The CDR3 nucleotides read TGTGCCAGCAGCTCTTTGGATGGTTACAGGGGGACGAACTATGGCTACACCTTC. This encodes CASSSLDGYRGTNYGYTF.

The chain links TRBV7-2 to TRBJ2-7, with 10 bases aligning to TRBD2. CDR3 length: 15 amino acids. The ends lost 4 bases at V and 4 bases at J; junction bases unmatched: 7. The germline CDR1 and CDR2 sequences are SGHTA and FQGNSA. The CDR3 spells CASSSSGGVLYEQYF. CDR3 nucleotides: TGTGCCAGCAGCTCGAGCGGGGGGGTCTTGTACGAGCAGTACTTC. The full variable domain, rest sourced from reference TRBV7-2 and TRBJ2-7, is GAGVSQSPSNKVTEKGKDVELRCDPISGHTALYWYRQSLGQGLEFLIYFQGNSAPDKSGLPSDRFSAERTGGSVSTLTIQRTQQEDSAVYLCASSSSGGVLYEQYFGPGTRLTVT.

The chain combines TRBV4-3 with TRBJ2-7; TRBD1 matches at 10 bases. From germline, CDR1 is LGHNA and CDR2 YSLEER. Trimming at V came to 0 bases and at J to 5 bases, leaving 1 base not matched to a gene. The CDR3 covers 14 residues. For the CDR3, the DNA is TGCGCCAGCAGCCAAGATGGGACAGGGGACGAGCAGTACTTC. It yields the protein CASSQDGTGDEQYF.

The chain has TRBV19 and TRBJ1-5; D is ambiguous. This CDR3 contains 15 residues. V was clipped by 5 bases and J by 1 base, with 12 bases between them. The germline CDR1 and CDR2 sequences are LNHDA and SQIVND (reference sequence). In DNA form, the CDR3 reads TGTGCCAGTAGTTCCGGTATCGGGAGCAATCAGCCCCAGCATTTT. This gives the protein CASSSGIGSNQPQHF.

The V gene is TRBV15, the J gene TRBJ1-5; 9 nucleotides match TRBD1. V shed 5 bases and J 0 bases; nucleotides not matched to a gene: 14. The germline V gene has CDR1 LNHNV and CDR2 YYDKDF (reference sequence). The CDR3 runs to 19 residues. This CDR3 is CATSLFPGQGSYSNQPQHF. In nucleotides, the CDR3 is TGTGCCACCAGCTTGTTTCCGGGACAGGGATCGTATAGCAATCAGCCCCAGCATTTT. The variable domain in full, completed from reference TRBV15 and TRBJ1-5, reads DAMVIQNPRYQVTQFGKPVTLSCSQTLNHNVMYWYQQKSSQAPKLLFHYYDKDFNNEADTPDNFQSRRPNTSFCFLDIRSPGLGDTAMYLCATSLFPGQGSYSNQPQHFGDGTRLSIL.

This clone was found once. This chain links TRBV5-1 with TRBJ2-7; 9 nucleotides agree with TRBD1. The CDR3 sequence is 15 residues long. The trim removed 1 base at V and 6 bases at J, leaving 8 bases unmatched. The germline V gene encodes CDR1 SGHRS and CDR2 YFSETQ. This chain's CDR3 is CASSLRWDRVGEQYF. CDR3 DNA: TGCGCCAGCAGCTTGAGGTGGGACAGGGTGGGCGAGCAGTACTTC.

This sequence joins TRBV7-2 and TRBJ1-5; perhaps TRBD1 as D (5 bases). The CDR3 runs 16 residues. Germline-derived CDR1 and CDR2 are SGHTA and FQGNSA. Trimming left V 2 bases short and J 5 bases short, with 16 bases between. In DNA, the CDR3 is TGTGCCAGCAGCTTAAGCGGGGGATTTGGCGATCAGCCCCAGCATTTT. Amino acids: CASSLSGGFGDQPQHF.

This chain connects TRBV18 to TRBJ2-1; a weak D match, TRBD2 (7 bases). Germline-derived CDR1 and CDR2 are KGHSH and LQKENI. This CDR3 contains 15 residues. V lost 0 bases and J lost 5, with 11 bases in between. The CDR3 bases are TGTGCCAGCTCACCACCGGGGGGGCCCCACAATGAGCAGTTCTTC. This sequence encodes CASSPPGGPHNEQFF.

The J gene is TRBJ2-3, the V gene TRBV20-1; no clear D gene. With 5 bases removed from V and 7 bases from J, the gap between germline ends came to 10 bases. There are 11 residues in the CDR3. Germline-derived CDR1 and CDR2 are DFQATT and SNEGSKA (reference sequence). CDR3 bases: TGCAGTGCTCACTTAAGTAATACGCAGTATTTT. Amino acids: CSAHLSNTQYF.

This rearrangement joins TRBV10-3 to TRBJ2-3, with 7 bases that match TRBD1. Per the germline V gene, CDR1 is ENHRY and CDR2 is SYGVKD. The CDR3 sequence is 14 residues long. V was clipped by 10 bases and J by 5 bases; unmatched bases: 12. Written as DNA, the CDR3 is TGTGCCACCGCACATGGACAGGACCAAGATACGCAGTATTTT. This codes for CATAHGQDQDTQYF.

V usage is TRBV6-6 and J usage is TRBJ2-1; the D gene is possibly TRBD2 (6 bases). CDR3 length equals 14 residues. V lost 7 bases and J 1 base, leaving 11 bases between the germline ends. Germline V CDR1 and CDR2: MNHNY, SVGAGI (reference sequence). The CDR3: CASTPEGSYNEQFF. In DNA form, the CDR3 reads TGTGCCAGCACCCCGGAGGGGTCCTACAATGAGCAGTTCTTC.

This sequence joins TRBV7-2 and TRBJ2-3, with D maybe TRBD1 (7 bases). Trimming took off 1 base at V and 0 bases at J, with 14 bases between the two ends. This CDR3 has 17 residues. Germline V gene lookup returns CDR1 SGHTA and CDR2 FQGNSA. In DNA form, the CDR3 reads TGTGCCAGCAGCTTAGTCCGGGGGACAGCTAGCACAGATACGCAGTATTTT. Amino acids: CASSLVRGTASTDTQYF.

The rearrangement joins TRBV5-4 to TRBJ2-3; D is possibly TRBD1 (5 bases). Trimming cost V 4 bases and J 7 bases, with 13 bases left between them. The germline V gene encodes CDR1 SGHNT and CDR2 YYREEE (reference sequence). The CDR3 is 13 residues long. CDR3 sequence reads: CASSEDKPNTQYF. Written as DNA, the CDR3 is TGTGCCAGCAGCGAGGACAAACCCAATACGCAGTATTTT.

The V call is TRBV7-8, the J call TRBJ1-1; the D is unclear. Germline V lookup: CDR1 SGHVS, CDR2 FQNEAQ. The CDR3 loop spans 14 amino acids. V lost 5 bases, J lost 0 bases, and 10 bases lay in between. DNA of the CDR3: TGTGCCAGCAGCAAAAACGGGGTGAACACTGAAGCTTTCTTT. Translated: CASSKNGVNTEAFF. Full variable domain (outside the CDR3, taken from reference TRBV7-8 and TRBJ1-1): GAGVSQSPRYKVAKRGQDVALRCDPISGHVSLFWYQQALGQGPEFLTYFQNEAQLDKSGLPSDRFFAERPEGSVSTLKIQRTQQEDSAVYLCASSKNGVNTEAFFGQGTRLTVV.

This chain uses TRBV5-4 with TRBJ2-1; 9 nucleotides agree with TRBD1. Germline V gives CDR1 SGHNT, CDR2 YYREEE (reference sequence). The CDR3 length is 12 residues. J was trimmed by 9 bases and V by 4 bases; bases with no gene match: 2. The CDR3 spells CASSQQGAEQFF. CDR3 DNA sequence: TGTGCCAGCAGCCAACAGGGGGCTGAGCAGTTCTTC.

This clone was detected a few times. The chain carries TRBV27 and TRBJ1-2; TRBD1 might be the D (5 bases). The V end lost 4 bases, the J end lost 4 bases, and 16 bases lay between the germline ends. Germline loops: CDR1 MNHEY, CDR2 SMNVEV (reference sequence). The CDR3 loop spans 15 amino acids. The CDR3 is CASSSPDGGVYGYTF. The CDR3 region has the DNA TGTGCCAGCAGTTCCCCTGACGGAGGGGTCTATGGCTACACCTTC.

The chain links TRBV29-1 to TRBJ1-2; tentatively, D is TRBD1 (6 bases). V lost 4 bases, J lost 8 bases, and 23 bases lay in between. The CDR3 length is 15 residues. CDR1 is SQVTM, CDR2 ANQGSEA, per germline. CDR3 DNA sequence: TGCAGCGTTGGGGGGGGAACAGGGAGGCCTGAAGGCTACACCTTC. It is translated as CSVGGGTGRPEGYTF.

This chain joins TRBV19 and TRBJ2-1, with a weak D call TRBD1 (5 bases). From germline, CDR1 is LNHDA and CDR2 SQIVND (reference sequence). CDR3 length: 16 residues. Trimming cost V 5 bases and J 2 bases, with 16 bases left between them. CDR3 DNA: TGTGCCAGTAGTTCTTGGGGTACAGGTGCCTACAATGAGCAGTTCTTC. Protein: CASSSWGTGAYNEQFF.

The CDR3 here is CASSSRTGPYEQYF. CDR3 DNA: TGCGCCAGCAGCTCCCGGACAGGGCCCTACGAGCAGTACTTC. This sequence joins TRBV5-1 and TRBJ2-7; 8 nucleotides agree with TRBD1. The CDR3 spans 14 residues. The J segment lost 2 bases and the V segment lost 3 bases, leaving 4 bases of the junction unmatched. Germline-derived CDR1 and CDR2 are SGHRS and YFSETQ.

The chain employs TRBV6-1 and TRBJ2-5; weak D call: TRBD2 (6 bases). Germline loops: CDR1 MNHNS, CDR2 SASEGT. CDR3 length: 18 residues. V shed 1 base and J shed 2 bases, with 20 bases lying between them. CDR3 loop: CASSEVRLGFGGQETQYF. The CDR3, as DNA: TGTGCCAGCAGTGAAGTACGACTAGGGTTTGGGGGGCAAGAGACCCAGTACTTC.

This clone was counted a single time. The rearrangement uses TRBV7-9 and TRBJ2-5, with 7 bases that match TRBD1. The CDR3 is 15 residues long. Trimming at V came to 2 bases and at J to 0 bases, leaving 3 bases not matched to a gene. Looked up from germline, CDR1 is SEHNR and CDR2 is FQNEAQ (reference sequence). The CDR3 reads CASSLSDRYQETQYF. CDR3 DNA: TGTGCCAGCAGCTTATCGGACAGGTACCAAGAGACCCAGTACTTC.

The chain couples TRBV9 to TRBJ1-5; maybe TRBD1 (5 bases). The CDR3 is made up of 13 amino acids. Germline V gene data show CDR1 as SGDLS and CDR2 as YYNGEE. V lost 4 bases and J lost 5, with 10 bases in between. CDR3 nucleotides: TGTGCCAGCAGCCCATGGGGGGATCAGCCCCAGCATTTT. This codes for CASSPWGDQPQHF.

V gene TRBV7-2 combines with J gene TRBJ2-7, with 9 bases aligning to TRBD2. The CDR3 loop spans 15 amino acids. Germline V gives CDR1 SGHTA, CDR2 FQGNSA. The V segment lost 2 bases and the J segment 2 bases; nucleotides outside the gene matches: 4. As DNA, the CDR3 is TGTGCCAGCAGCTTAAAGCGGGGGGCCGCCTACGAGCAGTACTTC. This codes for CASSLKRGAAYEQYF.

This clone was seen only once. V and J are TRBV6-1 and TRBJ2-1; possible D gene TRBD1, 6 bases. This CDR3 has 12 amino acids. The germline V gene has CDR1 MNHNS and CDR2 SASEGT. Between the trimmed V and J ends, which lost 10 bases and 5 bases, there was a span of 12 bases. The CDR3 DNA sequence: TGTGCCACAACAGGGTTCCACAATGAGCAGTTCTTC. It encodes CATTGFHNEQFF.